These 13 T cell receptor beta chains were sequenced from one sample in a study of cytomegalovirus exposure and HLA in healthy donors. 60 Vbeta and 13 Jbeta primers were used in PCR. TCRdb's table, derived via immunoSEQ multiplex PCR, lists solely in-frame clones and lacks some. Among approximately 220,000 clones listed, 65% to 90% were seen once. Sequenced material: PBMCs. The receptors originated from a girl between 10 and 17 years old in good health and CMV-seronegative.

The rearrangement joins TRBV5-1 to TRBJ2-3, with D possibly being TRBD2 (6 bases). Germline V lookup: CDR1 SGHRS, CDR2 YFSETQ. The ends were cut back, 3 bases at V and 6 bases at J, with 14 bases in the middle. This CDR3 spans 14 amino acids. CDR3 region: CASSSLGAGDTQYF. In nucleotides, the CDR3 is TGCGCCAGCAGCTCCCTAGGGGCGGGGGATACGCAGTATTTT.

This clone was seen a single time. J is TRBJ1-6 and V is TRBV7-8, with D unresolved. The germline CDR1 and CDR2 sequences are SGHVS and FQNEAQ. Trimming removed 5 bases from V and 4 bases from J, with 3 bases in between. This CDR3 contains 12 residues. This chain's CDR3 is CASSPYNSPLHF. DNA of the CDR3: TGTGCCAGCAGCCCGTATAATTCACCCCTCCACTTT.

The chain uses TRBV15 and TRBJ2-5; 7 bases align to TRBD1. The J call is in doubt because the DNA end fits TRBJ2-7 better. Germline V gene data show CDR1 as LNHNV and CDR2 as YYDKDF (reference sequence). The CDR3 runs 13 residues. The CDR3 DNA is TGTGCCACCAGCCGGGACAGCCAATACGAGCAGTACTTC. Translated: CATSRDSQYEQYF.

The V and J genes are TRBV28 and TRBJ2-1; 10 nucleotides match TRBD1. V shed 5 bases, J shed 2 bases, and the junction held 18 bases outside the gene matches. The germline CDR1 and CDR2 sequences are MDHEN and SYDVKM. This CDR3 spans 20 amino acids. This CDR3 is CASSRLKGTGAWETYNEQFF. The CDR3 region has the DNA TGTGCCAGCAGTCGACTCAAAGGGACAGGGGCGTGGGAAACCTACAATGAGCAGTTCTTC.

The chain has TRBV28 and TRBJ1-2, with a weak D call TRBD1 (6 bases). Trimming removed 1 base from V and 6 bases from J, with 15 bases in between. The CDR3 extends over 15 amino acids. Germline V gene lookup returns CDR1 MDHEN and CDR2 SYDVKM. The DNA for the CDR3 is TGTGCCAGCAGTTTATCTCCCATACAGGGTAATGGCTACACCTTC. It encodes CASSLSPIQGNGYTF.

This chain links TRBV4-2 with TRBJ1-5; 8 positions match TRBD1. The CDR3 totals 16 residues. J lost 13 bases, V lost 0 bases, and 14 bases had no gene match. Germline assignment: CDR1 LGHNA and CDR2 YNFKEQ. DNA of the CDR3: TGTGCCAGCAGCCAAGATGACTTCGGGACAGGCAACCCACAGCATTTT. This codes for CASSQDDFGTGNPQHF.

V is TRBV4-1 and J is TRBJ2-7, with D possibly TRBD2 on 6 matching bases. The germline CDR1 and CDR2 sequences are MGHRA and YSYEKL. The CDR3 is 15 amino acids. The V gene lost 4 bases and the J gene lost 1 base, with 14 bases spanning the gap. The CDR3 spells CASSLIIADSYEQYF. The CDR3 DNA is TGCGCCAGCAGCCTTATAATAGCGGATTCCTACGAGCAGTACTTC.

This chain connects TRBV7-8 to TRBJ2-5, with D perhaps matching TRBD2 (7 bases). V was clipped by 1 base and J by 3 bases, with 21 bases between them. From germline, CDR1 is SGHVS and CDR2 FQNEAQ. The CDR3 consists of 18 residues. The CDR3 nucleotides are TGTGCCAGCAGCTTAGTCCCCTCCTGGGGGGAGGGGGAAGAGACCCAGTACTTC. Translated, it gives CASSLVPSWGEGEETQYF.

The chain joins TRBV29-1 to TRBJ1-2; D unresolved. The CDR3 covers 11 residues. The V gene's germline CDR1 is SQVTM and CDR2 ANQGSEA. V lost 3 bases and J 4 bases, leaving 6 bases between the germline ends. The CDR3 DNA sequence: TGCAGCGTTGACCCCGGCTATGGCTACACCTTC. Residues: CSVDPGYGYTF.

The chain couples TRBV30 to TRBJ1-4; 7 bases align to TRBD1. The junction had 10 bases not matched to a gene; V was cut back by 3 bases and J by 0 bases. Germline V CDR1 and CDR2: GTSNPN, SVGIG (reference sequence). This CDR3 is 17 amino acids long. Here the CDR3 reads CAWRYRGLLATNEKLFF. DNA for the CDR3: TGTGCCTGGAGGTACAGGGGCCTTTTAGCAACTAATGAAAAACTGTTTTTT.

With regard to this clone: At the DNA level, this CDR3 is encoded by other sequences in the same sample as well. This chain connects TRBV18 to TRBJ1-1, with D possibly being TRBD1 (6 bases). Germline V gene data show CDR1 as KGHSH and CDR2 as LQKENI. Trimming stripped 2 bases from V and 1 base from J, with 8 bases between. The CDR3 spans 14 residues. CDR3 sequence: CASSPGGGNTEAFF. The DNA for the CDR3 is TGTGCCAGCTCACCAGGGGGCGGGAACACTGAAGCTTTCTTT.

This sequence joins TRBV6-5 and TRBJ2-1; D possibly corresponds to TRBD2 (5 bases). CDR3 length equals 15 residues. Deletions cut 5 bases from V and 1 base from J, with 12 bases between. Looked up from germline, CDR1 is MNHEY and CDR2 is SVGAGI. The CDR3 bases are TGTGCCAGCAGTCTAGGGCGGGTATCCTACAATGAGCAGTTCTTC. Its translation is CASSLGRVSYNEQFF.

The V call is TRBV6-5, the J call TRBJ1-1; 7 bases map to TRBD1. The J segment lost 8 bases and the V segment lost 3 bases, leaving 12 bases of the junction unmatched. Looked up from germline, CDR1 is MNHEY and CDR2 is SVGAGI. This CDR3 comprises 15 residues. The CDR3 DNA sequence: TGTGCCAGCAGTTATAGTGAGGGGGCAGGAAGAGAAGCTTTCTTT. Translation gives CASSYSEGAGREAFF.